These 28 T cell receptor beta chains were sequenced from one sample in a study of T cells in Graves' hyperthyroidism and ophthalmopathy. Amplified TCR beta CDR3 regions came from RNA transcripts. TCR CDR3 underwent first-round RT-PCR with the HTBI primer set. TCRdb passed the multiplex PCR reads through MiXCR, listing each CDR3 protein once. The table has about 770,000 distinct CDR3 sequences, around a sixth seen once. Sequencing input: blood. Every receptor here comes from a woman in her 50s with Graves' hyperthyroidism that later progressed to Graves' ophthalmopathy.

This clonotype was found a few times. This chain joins TRBV6-1 and TRBJ2-1; 9 bases match TRBD2. CDR3 length: 15 residues. Germline lookup yields CDR1 MNHNS and CDR2 SASEGT. The V segment lost 8 bases and the J segment 4 bases; nucleotides outside the gene matches: 9. The CDR3, as DNA: TGTGCCAGCTGCCTAAGCGGGGGGCTGTACAATGAGCAGTTCTTC. Protein sequence: CASCLSGGLYNEQFF.

This clonotype came up a few times. The V call is TRBV18, the J call TRBJ1-2, with D hard to call. Germline V gene data show CDR1 as KGHSH and CDR2 as LQKENI. There are 14 residues in the CDR3. Trimming removed 6 bases from V and 2 bases from J, with 13 bases in between. The CDR3, as DNA: TGTGCCAGCTCCCCTCCGGTTTCGAACTATGGCTACACCTTC. It is translated as CASSPPVSNYGYTF.

This clonotype was recorded a few times. The genes are TRBV14 and TRBJ2-4; D ambiguous. CDR3 size: 13 residues. V was clipped by 0 bases and J by 7 bases, with 7 bases between them. Germline CDR1 and CDR2: SGHDN and FVKESK. The chain's CDR3 is CASSQEVVNIQYF. The CDR3 DNA reads as TGTGCCAGCAGCCAAGAAGTCGTGAACATTCAGTACTTC.

This clonotype was recorded many times. The chain recombines TRBV2 with TRBJ1-6; perhaps TRBD1 as D (6 bases). The CDR3 runs 13 residues. Germline V gene sequence: CDR1 SNHLY, CDR2 FYNNEI. The V and J ends lost 11 bases and 0 bases respectively, with 8 bases between them. CDR3 amino acids: CAGGSSYNSPLHF. The DNA of the CDR3 is TGTGCCGGGGGCAGCTCCTATAATTCACCCCTCCACTTT.

The genes are TRBV19 and TRBJ2-2; no clear D. The CDR3 spans 13 residues. With 7 bases removed from V and 3 bases from J, the gap between germline ends came to 9 bases. Per germline, CDR1 LNHDA and CDR2 SQIVND (reference sequence). The CDR3 DNA is TGTGCCAGTAACTACCTCGACACCGGGGAGCTGTTTTTT. The encoded protein is CASNYLDTGELFF.

V is TRBV12-3 or TRBV12-4 and J is TRBJ2-2; TRBD1 aligns across 10 bases. This CDR3 has 15 amino acids. The trim removed 6 bases at V and 7 bases at J, leaving 8 bases unmatched. CDR3 in DNA: TGTGCCAGCAGGGCAGACAGGGGGCGCGACGGGGAGCTGTTTTTT. Amino acids: CASRADRGRDGELFF.

The table lists this clonotype with many counts. V gene TRBV9 combines with J gene TRBJ1-1; D possibly corresponds to TRBD1 (5 bases). The CDR3 totals 14 residues. CDR1 is SGDLS and CDR2 is YYNGEE in the germline V gene. With 3 bases removed from V and 1 base from J, the gap between germline ends came to 10 bases. The CDR3 sequence: CASSALTANTEAFF. In DNA form, the CDR3 reads TGTGCCAGCAGCGCCCTGACAGCGAACACTGAAGCTTTCTTT.

This clonotype turned up a few times. V gene TRBV2 combines with J gene TRBJ1-5; no reliable D call. The CDR3 is made up of 14 amino acids. V lost 5 bases to trimming and J lost 0 bases, with 8 bases between them. Germline V lookup: CDR1 SNHLY, CDR2 FYNNEI. Here the CDR3 DNA reads TGTGCCAGCAGTCCGGTGGATAGCAATCAGCCCCAGCATTTT. Amino acids: CASSPVDSNQPQHF.

The chain carries TRBV7-9 and TRBJ2-3, with a tentative D call TRBD1 (6 bases). The CDR3 consists of 14 residues. V dropped 3 bases and J dropped 4 bases, with 11 bases sitting between them. CDR1 SEHNR and CDR2 FQNEAQ come from the germline V gene (reference sequence). The CDR3: CASSFGQPSDTQYF. The DNA of the CDR3 is TGTGCCAGCAGCTTCGGACAGCCGTCAGATACGCAGTATTTT.

The V and J genes are TRBV25-1 and TRBJ1-4; D is perhaps TRBD1 (6 bases). The CDR3 is made up of 15 amino acids. In germline, CDR1 is MGHDK, CDR2 SYGVNS. V lost 1 base and J lost 6, with 12 bases in between. The CDR3 DNA sequence: TGTGCCAGCAGTGAATTAGGCGGGGGCGATGAAAAACTGTTTTTT. Its translation: CASSELGGGDEKLFF.

This clonotype was observed many times. J is TRBJ1-1 and V is TRBV29-1; D uncertain. This CDR3 has 13 amino acids. V gave up 4 bases and J gave up 0 bases, with 9 bases separating them. Germline V CDR1 and CDR2: SQVTM, ANQGSEA. The CDR3 loop reads CSVVGQVNTEAFF. Here the CDR3 DNA reads TGCAGCGTTGTCGGGCAAGTGAACACTGAAGCTTTCTTT.

The sample holds a few counts of this clonotype. The chain is built from TRBV30 and TRBJ1-1; TRBD1 is a possible D gene (5 bases). The V and J ends lost 2 bases and 11 bases respectively, with 18 bases between them. Germline V gives CDR1 GTSNPN, CDR2 SVGIG (reference sequence). There are 13 residues in the CDR3. The CDR3 DNA sequence: TGTGCCTGGAGTAATCTAGGTGGGGGGGAGGCTTTCTTT. This translates into CAWSNLGGGEAFF.

The chain joins TRBV20-1 to TRBJ1-4; 8 positions match TRBD1. Per germline, CDR1 DFQATT and CDR2 SNEGSKA (reference sequence). The length of the CDR3 is 16 residues. V dropped 0 bases and J dropped 3; count of bases not matched to a gene: 6. This CDR3 is CSARDPTGGANEKLFF. The DNA of the CDR3 is TGCAGTGCTAGAGATCCCACAGGGGGAGCTAATGAAAAACTGTTTTTT.

This rearrangement joins TRBV19 to TRBJ1-5; D might be TRBD1 (5 bases). V was trimmed by 7 bases and J by 11 bases, leaving 18 bases between them. The CDR3 runs 13 residues. Germline V gene lookup returns CDR1 LNHDA and CDR2 SQIVND (reference sequence). CDR3 in amino acids: CASIGARGAAQHF. The CDR3 nucleotides are TGTGCCAGTATTGGGGCGAGGGGTGCGGCCCAGCATTTT.

For the CDR3, the DNA is TGTGCCAGCAGTTTGGGACAGGGGGCGAATCCGTACCAAGAGACCCAGTACTTC. Translation gives CASSLGQGANPYQETQYF. The J gene is TRBJ2-5, the V gene TRBV27; 12 bases fit TRBD1. V was clipped by 3 bases and J by 0 bases; unmatched bases: 8. From germline, CDR1 is MNHEY and CDR2 SMNVEV (reference sequence). This CDR3 spans 18 amino acids.

This clonotype was picked up a small number of times. At one of its ends the junction is not consistent with the germline gene, which may arise from a read error. The chain is built from TRBV27 and TRBJ1-3; tentatively, D is TRBD1 (5 bases). The CDR3 loop spans 14 amino acids. The germline gives CDR1 MNHEY, CDR2 SMNVEV (reference sequence). The CDR3 region is CASSLSTAGNTIYF. Here the CDR3 DNA reads TGTGCCAGCAGCTTATCGACAGCAGGAAACACCATATATTTT.

This clonotype showed up many times. The chain couples TRBV13 to TRBJ1-6; D gene ambiguous. The CDR3 extends over 12 amino acids. Germline CDR1 is PRHDT and CDR2 is FYEKMQ (reference sequence). Trimming cost V 4 bases and J 10 bases, with 8 bases left between them. CDR3 DNA: TGTGCCAGCAGCTCAAACAGCTCACCCCTCCACTTT. Encoded protein: CASSSNSSPLHF.

This rearrangement joins TRBV19 to TRBJ2-1; TRBD1 matches at 7 bases. V was pared by 3 bases and J by 6 bases, with 11 bases of the junction left unmatched. The length of the CDR3 is 16 residues. The germline gives CDR1 LNHDA, CDR2 SQIVND (reference sequence). CDR3 bases: TGTGCCAGTAGTATCCCCGCGACAGGGAAGGGCAATGAGCAGTTCTTC. Translation: CASSIPATGKGNEQFF.

In this sample, this clonotype turned up many times. The CDR3 region is CASSFGSSSYNEQFF. Written as DNA, the CDR3 is TGTGCCAGCAGCTTTGGTTCGAGCTCCTACAATGAGCAGTTCTTC. The chain joins TRBV7-2 to TRBJ2-1; D is uncertain. This CDR3 spans 15 amino acids. Per germline, CDR1 SGHTA and CDR2 FQGNSA. With 3 bases removed from V and 0 bases from J, the gap between germline ends came to 9 bases.

The J gene is TRBJ2-3, the V gene TRBV7-2; TRBD2 aligns across 7 bases. The CDR3 spans 14 residues. The germline CDR1 and CDR2 sequences are SGHTA and FQGNSA. The V gene end was trimmed by 4 bases and the J gene end by 5 bases; junction bases not matched to a gene: 6. The CDR3 DNA sequence: TGTGCCAGCAGCTATAGCGGGCTGGGAGATACGCAGTATTTT. Translation: CASSYSGLGDTQYF.

The CDR3 protein is CASSPQPAGGPGDTQYF. CDR3 DNA: TGTGCCAGCAGTCCCCAACCGGCGGGGGGGCCCGGAGATACGCAGTATTTT. The chain has TRBV7-3 and TRBJ2-3, with 9 bases that match TRBD2. Germline lookup yields CDR1 SGHTA and CDR2 FQGTGA. V shed 6 bases and J 5 bases; nucleotides not matched to a gene: 15. The CDR3 extends over 17 amino acids.

This clonotype was counted between two and nine times. The V and J genes are TRBV24-1 and TRBJ2-6, with TRBD1 as a possible D gene (5 bases). The CDR3 is made up of 14 amino acids. In germline, CDR1 is KGHDR, CDR2 SFDVKD. V dropped 7 bases and J dropped 0 bases, with 6 bases sitting between them. The CDR3 DNA follows: TGTGCCACCAGCGACAGCTCTGGGGCCAACGTCCTGACTTTC. Translation gives CATSDSSGANVLTF.

The rearrangement uses TRBV7-8 and TRBJ2-7; D gene unclear. CDR1 is SGHVS and CDR2 is FQNEAQ in the germline V gene. V shed 4 bases and J shed 2 bases, with 12 bases lying between them. CDR3 length equals 14 residues. The CDR3 DNA follows: TGTGCCAGCAGCTCAAGGCTGACCGCCTACGAGCAGTACTTC. This gives the protein CASSSRLTAYEQYF.

At least ten counts were recorded for this clonotype. The chain employs TRBV27 and TRBJ1-1, with D uncertain. The CDR3 has 14 amino acids. Per germline, CDR1 MNHEY and CDR2 SMNVEV (reference sequence). V dropped 10 bases and J dropped 5 bases, with 20 bases sitting between them. The CDR3 loop is CATLLFEGGTEAFF. The CDR3 DNA reads TGTGCCACCCTCTTATTTGAGGGAGGGACTGAAGCTTTCTTT.

The rearrangement joins TRBV4-1 to TRBJ1-5; 7 nucleotides agree with TRBD1. The J segment lost 0 bases and the V segment lost 1 base, leaving 3 bases of the junction unmatched. Germline values: CDR1 MGHRA, CDR2 YSYEKL. The length of the CDR3 is 16 residues. CDR3 coding DNA: TGCGCCAGCAGCCAAGTGTGGGACAGTAGCAATCAGCCCCAGCATTTT. Its translation is CASSQVWDSSNQPQHF.

This clonotype was observed at least ten times. The chain employs TRBV20-1 and TRBJ2-5; D may match TRBD1 or TRBD2 (5 bases each). The V end was cut by 3 bases, the J end by 2 bases, with 13 bases between. The germline CDR1 and CDR2 sequences are DFQATT and SNEGSKA (reference sequence). This CDR3 comprises 14 residues. CDR3 region: CSARKEAGQETQYF. CDR3 nucleotides: TGCAGTGCTAGGAAGGAGGCAGGGCAAGAGACCCAGTACTTC.

This clonotype occurred many times. The chain couples TRBV30 to TRBJ2-7; tentatively, D is TRBD1 or TRBD2 (5 bases each). Germline V gene data show CDR1 as GTSNPN and CDR2 as SVGIG (reference sequence). CDR3 length equals 13 residues. The germline V and J ends were trimmed by 8 bases and 2 bases, with 16 bases remaining between them. CDR3 amino acids: CAHGRDGTYEQYF. CDR3 bases: TGTGCCCACGGCAGGGACGGCACCTACGAGCAGTACTTC.

V is TRBV12-3 or TRBV12-4 and J is TRBJ2-5; either TRBD1 or TRBD2 may fit D (5 bases each). V lost 2 bases and J lost 5, with 18 bases in between. The CDR3 runs 16 residues. DNA of the CDR3: TGTGCCAGCAGTTTATTCGGGGCTGGCGAGGATGAGACCCAGTACTTC. It yields the protein CASSLFGAGEDETQYF.